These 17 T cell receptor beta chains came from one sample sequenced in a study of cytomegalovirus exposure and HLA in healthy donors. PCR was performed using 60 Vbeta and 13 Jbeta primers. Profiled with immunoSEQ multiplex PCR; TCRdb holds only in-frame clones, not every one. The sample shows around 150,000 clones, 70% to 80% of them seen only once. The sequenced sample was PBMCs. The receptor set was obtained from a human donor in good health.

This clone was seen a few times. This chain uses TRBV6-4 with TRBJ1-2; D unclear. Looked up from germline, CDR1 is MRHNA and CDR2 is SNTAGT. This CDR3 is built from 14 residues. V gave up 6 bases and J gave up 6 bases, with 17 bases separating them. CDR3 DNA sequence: TGTGCCAGCAGAGCCTCCGGGAGGACGAATGGCTACACCTTC. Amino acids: CASRASGRTNGYTF.

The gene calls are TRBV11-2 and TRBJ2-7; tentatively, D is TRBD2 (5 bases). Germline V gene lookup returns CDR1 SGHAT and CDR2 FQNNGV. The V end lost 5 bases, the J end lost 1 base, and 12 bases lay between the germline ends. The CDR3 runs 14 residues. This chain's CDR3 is CASSNRGSSYEQYF. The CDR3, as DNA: TGTGCCAGCAGCAACCGAGGGAGTTCCTACGAGCAGTACTTC.

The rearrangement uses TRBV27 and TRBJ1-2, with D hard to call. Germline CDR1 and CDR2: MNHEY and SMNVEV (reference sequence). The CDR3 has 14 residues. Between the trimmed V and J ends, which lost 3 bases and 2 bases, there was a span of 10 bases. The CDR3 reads CASSLSFPNYGYTF. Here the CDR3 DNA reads TGTGCCAGCAGTTTGAGTTTCCCGAACTATGGCTACACCTTC.

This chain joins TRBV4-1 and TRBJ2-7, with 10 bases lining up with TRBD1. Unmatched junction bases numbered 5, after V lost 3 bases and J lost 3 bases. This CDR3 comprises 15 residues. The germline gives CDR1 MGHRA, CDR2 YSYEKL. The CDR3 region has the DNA TGCGCCAGCAGCCAGAGGGGGACAGGGGACTACGAGCAGTACTTC. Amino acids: CASSQRGTGDYEQYF.

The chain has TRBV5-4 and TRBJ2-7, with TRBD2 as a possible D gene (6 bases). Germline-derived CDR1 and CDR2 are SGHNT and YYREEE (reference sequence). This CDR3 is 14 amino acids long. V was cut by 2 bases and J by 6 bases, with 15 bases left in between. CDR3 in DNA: TGTGCCAGCAGCTTCCAGGTCGCCGGGGGCGAGCAGTACTTC. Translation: CASSFQVAGGEQYF.

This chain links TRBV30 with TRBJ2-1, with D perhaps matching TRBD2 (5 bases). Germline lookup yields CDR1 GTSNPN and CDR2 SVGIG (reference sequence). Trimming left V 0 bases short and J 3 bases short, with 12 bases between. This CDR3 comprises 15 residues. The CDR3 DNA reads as TGTGCCTGGAGTGTAACTAGGAGTGGCTACAATGAGCAGTTCTTC. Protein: CAWSVTRSGYNEQFF.

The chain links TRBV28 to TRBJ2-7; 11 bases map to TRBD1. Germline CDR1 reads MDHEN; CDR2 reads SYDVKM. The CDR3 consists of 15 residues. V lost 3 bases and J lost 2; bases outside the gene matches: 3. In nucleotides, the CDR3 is TGTGCCAGCAGTTTGCCGGGACAGGGGGCCTACGAGCAGTACTTC. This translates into CASSLPGQGAYEQYF.

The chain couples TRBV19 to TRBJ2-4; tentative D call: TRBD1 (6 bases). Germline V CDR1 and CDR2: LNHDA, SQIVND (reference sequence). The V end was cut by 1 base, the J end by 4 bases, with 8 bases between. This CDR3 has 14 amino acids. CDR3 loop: CASSIGTDKNIQYF. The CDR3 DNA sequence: TGTGCCAGTAGTATAGGGACAGATAAAAACATTCAGTACTTC. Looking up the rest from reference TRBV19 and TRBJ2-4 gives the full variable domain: DGGITQSPKYLFRKEGQNVTLSCEQNLNHDAMYWYRQDPGQGLRLIYYSQIVNDFQKGDIAEGYSVSREKKESFPLTVTSAQKNPTAFYLCASSIGTDKNIQYFGAGTRLSVL.

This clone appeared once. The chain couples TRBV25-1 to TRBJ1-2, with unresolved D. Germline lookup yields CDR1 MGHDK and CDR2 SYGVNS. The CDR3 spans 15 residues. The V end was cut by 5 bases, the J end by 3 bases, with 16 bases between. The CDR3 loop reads CASSKPGVEDYGYTF. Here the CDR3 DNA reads TGTGCCAGCAGTAAACCCGGAGTCGAGGACTATGGCTACACCTTC.

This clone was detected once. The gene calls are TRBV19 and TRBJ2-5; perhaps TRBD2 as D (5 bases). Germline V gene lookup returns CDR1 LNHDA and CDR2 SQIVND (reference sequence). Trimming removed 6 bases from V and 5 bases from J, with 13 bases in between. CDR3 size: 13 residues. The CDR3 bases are TGTGCCAGTAGACGCGGAGGAGTGGAGACCCAGTACTTC. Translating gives CASRRGGVETQYF.

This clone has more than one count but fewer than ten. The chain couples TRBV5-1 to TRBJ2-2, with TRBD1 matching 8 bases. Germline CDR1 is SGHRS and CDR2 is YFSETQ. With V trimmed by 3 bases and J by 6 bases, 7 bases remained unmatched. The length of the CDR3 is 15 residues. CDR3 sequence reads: CASSWDPQGAGELFF. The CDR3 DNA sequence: TGCGCCAGCAGCTGGGACCCACAGGGGGCCGGGGAGCTGTTTTTT.

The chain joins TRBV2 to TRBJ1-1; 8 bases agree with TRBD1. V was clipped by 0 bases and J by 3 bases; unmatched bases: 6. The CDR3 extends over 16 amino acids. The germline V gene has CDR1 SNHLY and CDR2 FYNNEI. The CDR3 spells CASSEALRGLYTEAFF. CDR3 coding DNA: TGTGCCAGCAGTGAAGCGCTCAGGGGGCTGTACACTGAAGCTTTCTTT.

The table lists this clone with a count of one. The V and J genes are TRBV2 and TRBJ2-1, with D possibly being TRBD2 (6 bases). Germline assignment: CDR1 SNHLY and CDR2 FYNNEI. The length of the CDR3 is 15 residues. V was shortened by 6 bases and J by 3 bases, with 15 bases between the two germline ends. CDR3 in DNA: TGTGCCAGCAGGGACCGGGACGGGGGCTACAATGAGCAGTTCTTC. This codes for CASRDRDGGYNEQFF.

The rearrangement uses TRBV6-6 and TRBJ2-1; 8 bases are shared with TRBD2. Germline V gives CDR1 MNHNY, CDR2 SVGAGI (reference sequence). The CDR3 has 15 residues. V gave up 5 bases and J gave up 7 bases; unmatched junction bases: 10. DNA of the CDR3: TGTGCCAGCAGTCAAGCGGGAGCAGTTTGGAATGAGCAGTTCTTC. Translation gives CASSQAGAVWNEQFF.

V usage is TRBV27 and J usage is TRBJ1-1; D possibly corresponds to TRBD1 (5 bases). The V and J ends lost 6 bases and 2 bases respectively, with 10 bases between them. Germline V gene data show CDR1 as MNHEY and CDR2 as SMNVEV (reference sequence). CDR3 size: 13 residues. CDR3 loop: CASRDNVNTEAFF. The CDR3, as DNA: TGTGCCAGCAGGGACAACGTTAACACTGAAGCTTTCTTT.

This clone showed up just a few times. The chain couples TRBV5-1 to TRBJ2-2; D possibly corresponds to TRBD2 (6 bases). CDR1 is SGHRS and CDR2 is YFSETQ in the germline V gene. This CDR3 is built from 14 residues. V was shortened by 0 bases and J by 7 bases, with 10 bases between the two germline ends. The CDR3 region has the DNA TGCGCCAGCAGCTTGGGACTAGATTTCGGGGAGCTGTTTTTT. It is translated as CASSLGLDFGELFF.

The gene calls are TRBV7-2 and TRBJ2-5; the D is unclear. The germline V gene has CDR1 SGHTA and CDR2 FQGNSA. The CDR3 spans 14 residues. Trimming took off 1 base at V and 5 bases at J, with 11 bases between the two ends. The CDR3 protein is CASSLGEVTETQYF. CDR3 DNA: TGTGCCAGCAGCTTAGGTGAGGTTACGGAGACCCAGTACTTC.